A selection of T cell receptor beta chains follows, all from one sample in a study of T cells in localized non-small cell lung cancer. Libraries were prepared by immunoSEQ multiplex PCR; TCRdb keeps only in-frame clonotypes and omits some of them. The table includes tens of thousands of clones, 75% to 90% detected once. This specimen was peripheral blood mononuclear cells, taken before any cancer treatment. These receptors came from a male donor older than 55 with stage II lung adenocarcinoma. Both conserved end residues are part of each CDR3. D genes are given only for firm matches. Only part of the rows carry a size: once, few, many, or a class if the clone is expanded.

CDR3nt | CDR3aa | v_gene | d_gene | abundance | j_gene
TGTGCCAGCAGCCCGGGGACTAGCGGGATTGTGACCGGGGAGCTGTTTTTT | CASSPGTSGIVTGELFF | TRBV9 | TRBD2 | once | TRBJ2-2
TGTGCCAGCAGTTTGATTGGACCCCTGGATGAAAAACTGTTTTTT | CASSLIGPLDEKLFF | TRBV27 | - | - | TRBJ1-4
TGTGCCAGCTCACCACCCTCACCCAGTGAGCAGTTCTTC | CASSPPSPSEQFF | TRBV18 | - | - | TRBJ2-1
TGTGCCAGCAGCCTATTAGGACAGAACAATCAGCCCCAGCATTTT | CASSLLGQNNQPQHF | TRBV7-8 | - | - | TRBJ1-5
TGTGCCAGTACCAGGGGAGAGGTTGAAGGGACTGAAGCTTTCTTT | CASTRGEVEGTEAFF | TRBV19 | - | - | TRBJ1-1
TGCGCCAGCAGCCAAGAGGCTAGCGGGACGCCCTACGAGCAGTACTTC | CASSQEASGTPYEQYF | TRBV4-1 | TRBD2 | - | TRBJ2-7
TGTGCCATCAGTGACCAGGGGGGGTTTCGAGCTGAAGCTTTCTTT | CAISDQGGFRAEAFF | TRBV10-3 | TRBD1 | - | TRBJ1-1
TGTGCCAGCAGTCTCCGGACGGTCGGCACAGATACGCAGTATTTT | CASSLRTVGTDTQYF | TRBV28 | - | - | TRBJ2-3
TGCGCCAGCAGCCCTAGTCAGTGGACAGATACGCAGTATTTT | CASSPSQWTDTQYF | TRBV5-1 | - | - | TRBJ2-3
TGTGCTAGTGGTTTGGGGGGCCCCGGGGTGGCTGAGGGAACTGAAGCTTTCTTT | CASGLGGPGVAEGTEAFF | TRBV12-5 | - | - | TRBJ1-1
TGCGCCAGCAGCCAACCCTGGACAGGGTCTGGAAACACCATATATTTT | CASSQPWTGSGNTIYF | TRBV4-1 | TRBD1 | - | TRBJ1-3
TGCGCCAGCAGCCAGGACAGGGCCTCGAACACTGAAGCTTCCTTT | CASSQDRASNTEASF | TRBV5-1 | TRBD1 | - | TRBJ1-1
TGTGCCAGCTCCCAGGACAGCCTCGGATCTGGAAACACCATATATTTT | CASSQDSLGSGNTIYF | TRBV18 | - | few | TRBJ1-3
TGTGCCAGCAGCCGACAGAGTAACACTGAAGCTTTCTTT | CASSRQSNTEAFF | TRBV7-2 | - | - | TRBJ1-1
TGTGCCAGCTCAAGGACCCACCGGGACGAGCAGTACTTC | CASSRTHRDEQYF | TRBV18 | - | - | TRBJ2-7
TGCGCCAGCAGCGTAACAGGGATTAACACCGGGGAGCTGTTTTTT | CASSVTGINTGELFF | TRBV5-1 | - | - | TRBJ2-2
TGTGCCTGGAGTCCTAGCCTGGGAAGCTCTGGGGCCAACGTCCTGACTTTC | CAWSPSLGSSGANVLTF | TRBV30 | - | once | TRBJ2-6
TGTGCCAGCAGCTTTCAGGGGAACACTGAAGCTTTCTTT | CASSFQGNTEAFF | TRBV11-3 | - | - | TRBJ1-1
TGCGCCAGCAGCTTGGTAGGAGGACACACTGAAGCTTTCTTT | CASSLVGGHTEAFF | TRBV5-1 | - | - | TRBJ1-1
TGTGCCAGCAGCCCGTGGGGGGGTGGAAACACTGAAGCTTTCTTT | CASSPWGGGNTEAFF | TRBV9 | - | - | TRBJ1-1
TGTGCCAGCAGCTTGTGGGGACAGGGGAATGAGCAGTTCTTC | CASSLWGQGNEQFF | TRBV5-8 | TRBD1 | once | TRBJ2-1
TGCGCCAGCAGCCCTGAGGGGCTGATCACTGAAGCTTTCTTT | CASSPEGLITEAFF | TRBV5-1 | - | - | TRBJ1-1
TGTGCCAGTAGTCTCCCAGGGACAGGGAACACTGAAGCTTTCTTT | CASSLPGTGNTEAFF | TRBV19 | TRBD1 | - | TRBJ1-1
TGTGCCAGCAGCCCGGGACTAGCTTTCGGTGAGCAGTTCTTC | CASSPGLAFGEQFF | TRBV11-2 | TRBD2 | - | TRBJ2-1
TGCGCCAGCAGCCCGGGTCCCCCCGGGTCCCGGTCAAGCAATGAGCAGTTCTTC | CASSPGPPGSRSSNEQFF | TRBV5-1 | - | - | TRBJ2-1
TGTGCCAGCTCACCAATAACAGGGGCGCACGGAAACACCATATATTTT | CASSPITGAHGNTIYF | TRBV18 | TRBD1 | - | TRBJ1-3